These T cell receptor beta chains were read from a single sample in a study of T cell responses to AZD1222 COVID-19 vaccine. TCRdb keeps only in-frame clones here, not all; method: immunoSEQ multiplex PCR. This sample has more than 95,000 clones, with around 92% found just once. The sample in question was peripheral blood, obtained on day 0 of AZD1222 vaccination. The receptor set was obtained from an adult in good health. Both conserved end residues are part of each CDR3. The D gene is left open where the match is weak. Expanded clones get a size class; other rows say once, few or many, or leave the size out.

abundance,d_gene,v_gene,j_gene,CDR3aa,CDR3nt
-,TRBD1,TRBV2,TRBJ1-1,CASSGQGLTEAFF,TGTGCCAGCAGTGGACAGGGGTTGACTGAAGCTTTCTTT
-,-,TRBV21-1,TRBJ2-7,CASSGSYSHGVEQYF,TGTGCCAGCAGCGGCTCCTACTCCCACGGCGTCGAGCAGTACTTC
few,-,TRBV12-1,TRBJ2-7,CASSGDGLADPWDEQYF,TGTGCCAGCAGCGGGGATGGACTAGCGGACCCCTGGGACGAGCAGTACTTC
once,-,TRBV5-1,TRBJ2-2,CASSLLSPTGELFF,TGCGCCAGCAGCTTGCTCTCCCCCACCGGGGAGCTGTTTTTT
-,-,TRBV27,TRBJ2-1,CASTPLSRGPVRNEQFF,TGTGCCAGCACCCCTCTCAGTCGGGGTCCGGTCCGCAATGAGCAGTTCTTC
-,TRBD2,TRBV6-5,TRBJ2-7,CASSYSRSGKLYEQYF,TGTGCCAGCAGTTACTCGCGTAGCGGGAAGCTGTACGAGCAGTACTTC
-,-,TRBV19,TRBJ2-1,CASHRDSGEQFF,TGTGCCAGTCACCGGGACTCTGGTGAGCAGTTCTTC
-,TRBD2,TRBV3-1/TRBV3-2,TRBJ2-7,CASSQDVGGPYEQYF,TGTGCCAGCAGCCAAGATGTGGGAGGGCCCTACGAGCAGTACTTC
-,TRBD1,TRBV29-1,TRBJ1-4,CSVETGAEKLFF,TGCAGCGTTGAGACAGGGGCGGAAAAACTGTTTTTT
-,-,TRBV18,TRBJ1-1,CASSPPKGRGDMNTEAFF,TGTGCCAGCTCACCACCGAAGGGAAGGGGGGATATGAACACTGAAGCTTTCTTT
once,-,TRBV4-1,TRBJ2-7,CASSQIGAAGEQYF,TGCGCCAGCAGCCAGATCGGGGCCGCCGGCGAGCAGTACTTC
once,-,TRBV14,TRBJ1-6,CASSRNVGGTYNSPLHF,TGTGCCAGCAGCCGAAACGTGGGGGGGACCTATAATTCACCCCTCCACTTT
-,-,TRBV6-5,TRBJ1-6,CASTGRSYNSPLHF,TGTGCCAGCACGGGGAGATCCTATAATTCACCCCTCCACTTT
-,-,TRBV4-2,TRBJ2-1,CASSSQAPDAGNEQFF,TGTGCCAGCAGCAGCCAAGCACCGGACGCCGGAAATGAGCAGTTCTTC
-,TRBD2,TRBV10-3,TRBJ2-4,CATLDSEKGLASLFF,TGTGCCACCCTGGATTCCGAAAAGGGACTAGCGAGCCTATTCTTC
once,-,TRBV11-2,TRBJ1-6,CASSQSGGGPISPLHF,TGTGCCAGCAGCCAATCGGGCGGAGGTCCAATCTCACCCCTCCACTTT
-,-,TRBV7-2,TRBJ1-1,CASSLVPMNTEAFF,TGTGCCAGCAGCTTAGTACCCATGAACACTGAAGCTTTCTTT
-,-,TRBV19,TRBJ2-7,CASSGGHRSYEQYF,TGTGCCAGTAGTGGGGGACACCGCTCCTACGAGCAGTACTTC
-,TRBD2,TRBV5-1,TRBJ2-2,CASSVGIAGGPPNTGELFF,TGCGCCAGCAGCGTCGGAATAGCGGGAGGGCCTCCGAACACCGGGGAGCTGTTTTTT